The 3 T cell receptor beta chains below all came from one sample that was sequenced in a study of blood T cell dynamics during melanoma immunotherapy. Time point meaning: pre-treatment baseline. TCRdb's copy holds only in-frame clones and misses some; the assay was immunoSEQ multiplex PCR. Of about 15,000 clones in the sample, over 75% were seen once. Specimen: blood, collected from a patient treated with checkpoint blockade. All receptors derive from a human donor with melanoma.

V and J are TRBV7-4 and TRBJ2-7; TRBD1 agrees at 7 bases. With 4 bases clipped from V and 0 bases from J, the junction kept 6 bases outside the gene matches. Germline CDR1 and CDR2: SGHVT and SQSDAQ. The CDR3 length is 15 residues. The chain's CDR3 is CASSSGTARSYEQYF. CDR3 coding DNA: TGTGCCAGCAGCTCTGGGACAGCCCGCTCCTACGAGCAGTACTTC.

The chain recombines TRBV7-9 with TRBJ2-5; 7 bases map to TRBD1. Germline loops: CDR1 SEHNR, CDR2 FQNEAQ (reference sequence). The V and J ends lost 2 bases and 2 bases, in that order; junction bases with no gene match: 8. This CDR3 region has 16 residues. CDR3: CASSLTGAITQETQYF. The CDR3 DNA is TGTGCCAGCAGCTTAACAGGGGCCATAACGCAAGAGACCCAGTACTTC.

The rearrangement links TRBV7-3 to TRBJ2-3, with D unresolved. Trimming removed 5 bases at V and 6 bases at J, with 6 bases between. Germline V gene data show CDR1 as SGHTA and CDR2 as FQGTGA. This CDR3 has 11 residues. CDR3 sequence: CASSAWDTQYF. CDR3 coding DNA: TGTGCCAGCAGCGCCTGGGATACGCAGTATTTT.